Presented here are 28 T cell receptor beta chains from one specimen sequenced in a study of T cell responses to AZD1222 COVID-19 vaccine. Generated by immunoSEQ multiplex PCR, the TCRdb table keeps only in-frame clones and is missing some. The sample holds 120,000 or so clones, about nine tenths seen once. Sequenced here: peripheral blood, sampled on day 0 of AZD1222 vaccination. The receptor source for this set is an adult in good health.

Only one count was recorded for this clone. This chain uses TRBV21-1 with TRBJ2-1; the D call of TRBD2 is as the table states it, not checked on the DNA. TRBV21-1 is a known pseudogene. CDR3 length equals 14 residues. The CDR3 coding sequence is TGTGCCAACTCACCGGGAGGGCCAAGAAATGAGCAGTTCTTC. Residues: CANSPGGPRNEQFF.

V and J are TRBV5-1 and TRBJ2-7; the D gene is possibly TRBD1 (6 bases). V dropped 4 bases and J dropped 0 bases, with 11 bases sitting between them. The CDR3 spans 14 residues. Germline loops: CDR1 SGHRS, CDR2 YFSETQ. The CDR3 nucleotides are TGCGCCAGCAGCCAAAAACAGGGCTCCTACGAGCAGTACTTC. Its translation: CASSQKQGSYEQYF.

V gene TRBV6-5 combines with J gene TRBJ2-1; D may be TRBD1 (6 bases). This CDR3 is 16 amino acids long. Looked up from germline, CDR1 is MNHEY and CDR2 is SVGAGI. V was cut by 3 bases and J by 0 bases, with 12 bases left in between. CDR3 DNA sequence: TGTGCCAGCAGTTATCGAAGGGGGAACTCCTACAATGAGCAGTTCTTC. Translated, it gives CASSYRRGNSYNEQFF.

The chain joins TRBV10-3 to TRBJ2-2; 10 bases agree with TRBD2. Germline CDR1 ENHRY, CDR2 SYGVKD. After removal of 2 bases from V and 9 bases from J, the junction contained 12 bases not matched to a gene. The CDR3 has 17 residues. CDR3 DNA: TGTGCCATCAGTGAGACCTTCGGCCTAGCGGGAGTCCGGGAGCTGTTTTTT. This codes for CAISETFGLAGVRELFF.

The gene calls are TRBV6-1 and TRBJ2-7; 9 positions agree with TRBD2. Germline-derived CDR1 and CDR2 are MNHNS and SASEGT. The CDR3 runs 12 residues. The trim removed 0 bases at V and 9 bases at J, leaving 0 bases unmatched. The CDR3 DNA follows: TGTGCCAGCAGTGAAGCGCGGGGGGGGCAGTACTTC. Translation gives CASSEARGGQYF.

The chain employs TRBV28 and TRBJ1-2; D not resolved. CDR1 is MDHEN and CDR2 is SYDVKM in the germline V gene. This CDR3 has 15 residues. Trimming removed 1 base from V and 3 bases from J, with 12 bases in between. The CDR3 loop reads CASSLSEAGYYGYTF. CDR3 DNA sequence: TGTGCCAGCAGTTTATCGGAAGCAGGCTACTATGGCTACACCTTC.

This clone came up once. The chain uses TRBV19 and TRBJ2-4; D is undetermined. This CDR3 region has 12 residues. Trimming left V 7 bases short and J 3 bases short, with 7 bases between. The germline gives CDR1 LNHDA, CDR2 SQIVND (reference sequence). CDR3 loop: CASNNGKNIQYF. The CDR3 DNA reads TGTGCCAGTAATAACGGCAAAAACATTCAGTACTTC.

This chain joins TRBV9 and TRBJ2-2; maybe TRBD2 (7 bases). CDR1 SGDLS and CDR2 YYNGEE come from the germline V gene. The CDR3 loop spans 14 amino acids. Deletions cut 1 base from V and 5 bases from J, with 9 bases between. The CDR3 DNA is TGTGCCAGCAGCGTACGGGGGGCTACCGGGGAGCTGTTTTTT. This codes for CASSVRGATGELFF. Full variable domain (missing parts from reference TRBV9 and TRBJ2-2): DSGVTQTPKHLITATGQRVTLRCSPRSGDLSVYWYQQSLDQGLQFLIQYYNGEERAKGNILERFSAQQFPDLHSELNLSSLELGDSALYFCASSVRGATGELFFGEGSRLTVL.

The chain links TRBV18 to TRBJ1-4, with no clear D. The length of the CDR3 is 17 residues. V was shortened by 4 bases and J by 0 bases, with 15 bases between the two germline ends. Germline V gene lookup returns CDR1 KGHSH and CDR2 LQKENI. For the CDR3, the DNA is TGTGCCAGCTCACAACTTGGGATAACCGCAACTAATGAAAAACTGTTTTTT. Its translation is CASSQLGITATNEKLFF.

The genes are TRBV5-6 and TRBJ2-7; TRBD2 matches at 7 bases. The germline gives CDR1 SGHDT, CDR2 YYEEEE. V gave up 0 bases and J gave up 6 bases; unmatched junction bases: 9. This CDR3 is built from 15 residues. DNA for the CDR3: TGTGCCAGCAGCTTGGCCGGGGGGAGAGGCGGCGAGCAGTACTTC. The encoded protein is CASSLAGGRGGEQYF. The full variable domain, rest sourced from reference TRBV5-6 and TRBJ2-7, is DAGVTQSPTHLIKTRGQQVTLRCSPKSGHDTVSWYQQALGQGPQFIFQYYEEEERQRGNFPDRFSGHQFPNYSSELNVNALLLGDSALYLCASSLAGGRGGEQYFGPGTRLTVT.

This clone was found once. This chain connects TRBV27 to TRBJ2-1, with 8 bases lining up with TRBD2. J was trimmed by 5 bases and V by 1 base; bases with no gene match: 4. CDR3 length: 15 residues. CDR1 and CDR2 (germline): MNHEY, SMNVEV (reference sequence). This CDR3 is CASSLWAGGDNEQFF. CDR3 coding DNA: TGTGCCAGCAGTTTATGGGCGGGAGGTGACAATGAGCAGTTCTTC.

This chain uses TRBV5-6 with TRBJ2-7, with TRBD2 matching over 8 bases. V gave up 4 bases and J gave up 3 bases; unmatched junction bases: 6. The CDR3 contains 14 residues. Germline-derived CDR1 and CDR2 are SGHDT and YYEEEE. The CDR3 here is CASSLTGTSYEQYF. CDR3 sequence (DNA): TGTGCCAGCAGCCTGACCGGGACTAGCTACGAGCAGTACTTC.

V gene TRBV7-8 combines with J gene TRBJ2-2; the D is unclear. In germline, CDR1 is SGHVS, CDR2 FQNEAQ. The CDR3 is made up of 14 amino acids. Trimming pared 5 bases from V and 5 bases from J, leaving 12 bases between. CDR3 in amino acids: CASSPRRVTGELFF. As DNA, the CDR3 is TGTGCCAGCAGCCCCCGACGAGTGACCGGGGAGCTGTTTTTT.

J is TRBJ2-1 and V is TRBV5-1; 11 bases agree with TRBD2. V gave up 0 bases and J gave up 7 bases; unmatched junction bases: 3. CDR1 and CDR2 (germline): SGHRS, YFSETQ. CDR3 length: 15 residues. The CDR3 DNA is TGCGCCAGCAGCTTGGAAGCTAGCGGGAGGAATGAGCAGTTCTTC. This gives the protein CASSLEASGRNEQFF.

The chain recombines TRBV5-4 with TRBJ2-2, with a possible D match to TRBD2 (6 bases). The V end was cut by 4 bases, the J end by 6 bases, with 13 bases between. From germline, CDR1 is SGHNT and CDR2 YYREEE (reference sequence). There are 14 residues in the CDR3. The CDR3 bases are TGTGCCAGCAGCGGCCCGGGCGGGGCCGGGGAGCTGTTTTTT. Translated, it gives CASSGPGGAGELFF.

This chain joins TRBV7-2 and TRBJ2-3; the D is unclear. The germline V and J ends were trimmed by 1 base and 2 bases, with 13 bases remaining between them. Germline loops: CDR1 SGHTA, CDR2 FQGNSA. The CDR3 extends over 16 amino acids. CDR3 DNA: TGTGCCAGCAGCTTAGTCGGGCAGCAGCCCACAGATACGCAGTATTTT. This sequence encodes CASSLVGQQPTDTQYF.

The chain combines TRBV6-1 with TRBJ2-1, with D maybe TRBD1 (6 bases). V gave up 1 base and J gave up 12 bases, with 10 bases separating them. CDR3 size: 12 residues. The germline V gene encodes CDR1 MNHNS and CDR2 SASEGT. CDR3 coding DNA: TGTGCCAGCAGTGAAGACGGCAGGGGGCAGTTCTTC. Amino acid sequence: CASSEDGRGQFF.

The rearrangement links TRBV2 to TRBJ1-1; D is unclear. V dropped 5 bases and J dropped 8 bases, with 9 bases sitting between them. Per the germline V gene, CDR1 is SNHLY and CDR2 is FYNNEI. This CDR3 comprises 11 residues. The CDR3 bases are TGTGCCAGCAGTCGGACCCGGGAAGCTTTCTTT. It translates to CASSRTREAFF.

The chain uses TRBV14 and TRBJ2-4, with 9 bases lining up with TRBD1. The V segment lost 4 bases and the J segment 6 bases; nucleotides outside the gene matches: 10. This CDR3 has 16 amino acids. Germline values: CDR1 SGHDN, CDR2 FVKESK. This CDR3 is CASSRHAGTGRNIQYF. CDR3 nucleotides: TGTGCCAGCAGCCGACACGCCGGGACAGGGAGAAACATTCAGTACTTC.

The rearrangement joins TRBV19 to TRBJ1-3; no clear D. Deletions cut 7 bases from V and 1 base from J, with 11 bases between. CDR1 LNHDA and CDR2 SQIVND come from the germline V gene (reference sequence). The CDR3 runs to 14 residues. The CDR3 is CASTTDVSGNTIYF. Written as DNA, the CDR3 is TGTGCCAGTACCACGGACGTTTCTGGAAACACCATATATTTT.

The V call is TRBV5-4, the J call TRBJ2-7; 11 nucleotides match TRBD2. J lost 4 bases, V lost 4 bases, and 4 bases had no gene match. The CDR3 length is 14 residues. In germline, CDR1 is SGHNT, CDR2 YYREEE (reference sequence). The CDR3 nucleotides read TGTGCCAGCAGCCGTGGGACTAGCGGTTACGAGCAGTACTTC. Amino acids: CASSRGTSGYEQYF.

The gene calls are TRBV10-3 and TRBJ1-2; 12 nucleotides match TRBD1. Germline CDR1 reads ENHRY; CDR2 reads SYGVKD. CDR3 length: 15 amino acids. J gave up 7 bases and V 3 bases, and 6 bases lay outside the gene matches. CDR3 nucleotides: TGTGCCATCAGTGAATCGGGACAGGGGGCGGGTGGCTACACCTTC. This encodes CAISESGQGAGGYTF.

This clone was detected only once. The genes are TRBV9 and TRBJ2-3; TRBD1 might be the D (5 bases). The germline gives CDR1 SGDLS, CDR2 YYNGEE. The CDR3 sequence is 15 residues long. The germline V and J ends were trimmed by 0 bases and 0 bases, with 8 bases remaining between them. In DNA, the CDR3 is TGTGCCAGCAGCGTAGCTCAGGGAAGCACAGATACGCAGTATTTT. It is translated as CASSVAQGSTDTQYF.

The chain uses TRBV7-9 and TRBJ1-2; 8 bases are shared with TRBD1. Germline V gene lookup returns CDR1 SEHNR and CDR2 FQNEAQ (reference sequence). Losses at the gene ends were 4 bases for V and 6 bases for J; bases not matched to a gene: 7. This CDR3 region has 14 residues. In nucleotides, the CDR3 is TGTGCCAGCAGCTCCACGGGACAGGCTGATGGCTACACCTTC. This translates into CASSSTGQADGYTF.

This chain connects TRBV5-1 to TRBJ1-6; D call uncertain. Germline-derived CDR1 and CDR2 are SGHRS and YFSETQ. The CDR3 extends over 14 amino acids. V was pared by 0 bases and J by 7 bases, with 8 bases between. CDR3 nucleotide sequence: TGCGCCAGCAGCTTGGGGCTACAAAATTCACCCCTCCACTTT. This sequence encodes CASSLGLQNSPLHF.

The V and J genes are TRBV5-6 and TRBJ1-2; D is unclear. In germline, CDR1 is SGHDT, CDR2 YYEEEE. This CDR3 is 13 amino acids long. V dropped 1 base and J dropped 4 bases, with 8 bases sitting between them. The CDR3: CASSLKATYGYTF. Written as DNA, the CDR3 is TGTGCCAGCAGCTTGAAAGCCACCTATGGCTACACCTTC.

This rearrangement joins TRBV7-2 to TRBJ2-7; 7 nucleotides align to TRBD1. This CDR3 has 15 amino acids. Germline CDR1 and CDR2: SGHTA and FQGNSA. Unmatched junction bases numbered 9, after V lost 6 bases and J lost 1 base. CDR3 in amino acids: CASRPNRGSSYEQYF. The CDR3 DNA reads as TGTGCCAGCAGGCCGAACAGGGGAAGTTCCTACGAGCAGTACTTC.

The CDR3 here is CASSLRASGVSSYEQYF. The CDR3 coding sequence is TGTGCCAGCAGCTTGAGGGCTAGCGGCGTAAGCTCCTACGAGCAGTACTTC. The J gene is TRBJ2-7, the V gene TRBV5-6, with 7 bases matching TRBD2. In germline, CDR1 is SGHDT, CDR2 YYEEEE. V lost 1 base to trimming and J lost 0 bases; unmatched junction nucleotides: 10. This CDR3 region has 17 residues.